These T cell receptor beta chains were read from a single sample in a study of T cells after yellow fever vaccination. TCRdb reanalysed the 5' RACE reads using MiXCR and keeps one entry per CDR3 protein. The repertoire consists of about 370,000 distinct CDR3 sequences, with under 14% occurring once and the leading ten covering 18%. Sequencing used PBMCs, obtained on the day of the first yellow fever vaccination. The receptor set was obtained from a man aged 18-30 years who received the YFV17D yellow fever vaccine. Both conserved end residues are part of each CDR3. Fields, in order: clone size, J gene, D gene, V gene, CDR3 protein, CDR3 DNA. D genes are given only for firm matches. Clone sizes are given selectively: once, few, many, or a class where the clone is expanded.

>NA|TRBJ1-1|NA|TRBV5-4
CASSETASYEAFF
TGTGCCAGCAGCGAGACAGCGAGTTATGAAGCTTTCTTT
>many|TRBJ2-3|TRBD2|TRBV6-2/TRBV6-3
CASSSWTSRTDTQYF
TGTGCCAGCAGTTCCTGGACTAGCCGCACAGATACGCAGTATTTT
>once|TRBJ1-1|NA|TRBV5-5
CASSLGQGRVNTEDFF
TGTGCCAGCAGCTTGGGGCAGGGTCGCGTGAACACTGAAGATTTCTTT
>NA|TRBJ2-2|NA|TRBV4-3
CASSQGTGKSRLGTGELFF
TGCGCCAGCAGCCAAGGCACAGGGAAATCCCGACTTGGGACCGGGGAGCTGTTTTTT
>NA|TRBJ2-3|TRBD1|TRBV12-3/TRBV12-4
CASSPDQAQGIQYF
TGTGCCAGCAGCCCAGACCAAGCACAGGGGATACAGTATTTT
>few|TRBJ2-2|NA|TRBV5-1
CASSLLPGRDGTGELFF
TGCGCCAGCAGCTTGTTGCCAGGGAGAGACGGCACCGGGGAGCTGTTTTTT
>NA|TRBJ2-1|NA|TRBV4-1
CASSPSPVSYNEQFF
TGCGCCAGCAGCCCCAGTCCTGTCTCCTACAATGAGCAGTTCTTC
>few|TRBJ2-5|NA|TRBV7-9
CASSFGLLTGTQYF
TGTGCCAGCAGCTTTGGACTTTTGACCGGGACCCAGTACTTC
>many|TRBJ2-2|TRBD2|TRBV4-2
CASSQDPGGATGELFF
TGTGCCAGCAGCCAAGATCCGGGGGGGGCCACCGGGGAGCTGTTTTTT
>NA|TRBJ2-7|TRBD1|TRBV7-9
CASSDRDRSYEQYF
TGTGCCAGCAGTGACAGGGACAGATCCTACGAGCAGTACTTC
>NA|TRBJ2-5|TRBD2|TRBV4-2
CASSHLLSRDYQETQYF
TGTGCCAGCAGCCACCTCCTTTCCCGGGACTATCAAGAGACCCAGTACTTC
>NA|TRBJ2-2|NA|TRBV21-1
CASSTPGTGTIVKSNTGELFF
TGTGCCAGCAGCACCCCCGGGACAGGAACGATAGTTAAATCGAACACCGGGGAGCTGTTTTTT
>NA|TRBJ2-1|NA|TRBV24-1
CATSDFSNEQFF
TGTGCCACCAGTGATTTTAGCAATGAGCAGTTCTTC
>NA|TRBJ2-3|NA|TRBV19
CASSIFQSTDTQYF
TGTGCCAGTAGTATCTTCCAGAGCACAGATACGCAGTATTTT
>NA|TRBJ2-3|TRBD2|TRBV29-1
CSYGRGDTQYF
TGCAGCTATGGGAGGGGAGATACGCAGTATTTT
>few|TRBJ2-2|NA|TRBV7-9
CASSLPRDGAHTGELFF
TGTGCCAGCAGCTTACCCCGAGACGGGGCGCACACCGGGGAGCTGTTTTTT
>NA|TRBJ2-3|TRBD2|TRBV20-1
CSASPGLAGEDPDTQYF
TGCAGTGCTAGCCCGGGACTAGCGGGGGAGGACCCAGATACGCAGTATTTT
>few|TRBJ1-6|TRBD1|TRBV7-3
CASTLRDSLHF
TGTGCCAGCACCCTCCGGGACAGCCTCCACTTT
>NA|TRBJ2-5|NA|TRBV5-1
CASSFGRGEETQYF
TGCGCCAGCAGCTTTGGCAGGGGAGAAGAGACCCAGTACTTC
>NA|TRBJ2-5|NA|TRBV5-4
CASSQGHGGGETQYF
TGTGCCAGCAGCCAAGGACACGGTGGGGGAGAGACCCAGTACTTC
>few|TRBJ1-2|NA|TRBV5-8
CASSLHLYYGYTF
TGTGCCAGCAGCTTACATTTGTACTATGGCTACACCTTC
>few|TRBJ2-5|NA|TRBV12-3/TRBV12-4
CASSLGSGRMYQETQYF
TGTGCCAGCAGTTTAGGGTCGGGGAGGATGTACCAAGAGACCCAGTACTTC
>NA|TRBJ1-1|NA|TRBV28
CASSLPGSTEAFF
TGTGCCAGCAGTTTACCTGGGTCCACTGAAGCTTTCTTT
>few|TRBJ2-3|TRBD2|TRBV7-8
CASSASSGGAIDTQYF
TGTGCCAGCAGCGCATCTAGCGGGGGGGCCATAGATACGCAGTATTTT
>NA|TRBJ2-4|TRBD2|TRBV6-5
CASSYGGGGGKNIQYF
TGTGCCAGCAGTTACGGTGGCGGGGGGGGCAAAAACATTCAGTACTTC
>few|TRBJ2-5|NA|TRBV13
CASSPGPNVRTETQYF
TGTGCCAGCAGCCCAGGACCCAATGTTAGGACAGAGACCCAGTACTTC
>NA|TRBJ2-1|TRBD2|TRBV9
CASSDSLLADHNEQFF
TGTGCCAGCAGCGACTCCCTCCTAGCGGACCACAATGAGCAGTTCTTC
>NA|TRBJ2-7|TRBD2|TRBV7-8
CASSLGGLAGPYEQYF
TGTGCCAGCAGCTTAGGGGGGCTAGCGGGGCCCTACGAGCAGTACTTC
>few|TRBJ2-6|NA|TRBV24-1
CATSDARAGANVLTF
TGTGCCACCAGTGATGCCCGGGCTGGGGCCAACGTCCTGACTTTC
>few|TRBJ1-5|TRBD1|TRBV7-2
CASSPPGQGNQPQHF
TGTGCCAGCAGCCCTCCGGGACAGGGCAATCAGCCCCAGCATTTT
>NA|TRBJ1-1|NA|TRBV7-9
CASSSLRTAQNTEAFF
TGTGCCAGCAGCTCCTTACGGACAGCCCAGAACACTGAAGCTTTCTTT
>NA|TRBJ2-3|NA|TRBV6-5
CASSSFTPSADTQYF
TGTGCCAGCAGTTCCTTTACTCCGTCCGCAGATACGCAGTATTTT
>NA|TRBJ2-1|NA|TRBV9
CASSSRRSGPHNEQFF
TGTGCCAGCAGCTCCCGGCGGAGCGGGCCGCACAATGAGCAGTTCTTC
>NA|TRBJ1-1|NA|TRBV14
CASSHGLPANTEAFF
TGTGCCAGCAGCCACGGGCTCCCAGCGAACACTGAAGCTTTCTTT
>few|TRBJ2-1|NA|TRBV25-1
CASSGVGPSYNEQFF
TGTGCCAGCAGTGGCGTCGGGCCGTCCTACAATGAGCAGTTCTTC
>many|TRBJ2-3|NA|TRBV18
CASSPSRSTDTQYF
TGTGCCAGCTCACCGAGCCGGAGCACAGATACGCAGTATTTT
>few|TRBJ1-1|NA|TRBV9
CASSPFANTEAFF
TGTGCCAGCAGCCCCTTTGCGAACACTGAAGCTTTCTTT
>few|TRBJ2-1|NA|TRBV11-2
CASSPSGASGNEQFF
TGTGCCAGCAGCCCATCAGGGGCTAGCGGCAATGAGCAGTTCTTC
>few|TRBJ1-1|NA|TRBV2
CASTRGALTPPEAFF
TGTGCCAGCACGAGGGGGGCCCTCACCCCACCTGAAGCTTTCTTT
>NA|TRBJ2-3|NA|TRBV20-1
CSANLYRDQGTDTQYF
TGCAGTGCGAACCTTTACCGGGACCAGGGCACAGATACGCAGTATTTT
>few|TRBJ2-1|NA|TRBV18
CASSPRGWLEQFF
TGTGCCAGCTCACCACGGGGTTGGCTAGAGCAGTTCTTC
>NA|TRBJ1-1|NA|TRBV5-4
CASSLTSGQIRIPNTEAFF
TGTGCCAGCAGCTTGACGAGTGGACAGATAAGAATACCGAACACTGAAGCTTTCTTT
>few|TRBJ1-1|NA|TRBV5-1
CASHPGWGANTEAFF
TGCGCCAGCCATCCAGGATGGGGGGCGAACACTGAAGCTTTCTTT
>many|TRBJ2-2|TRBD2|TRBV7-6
CASSLDFLASGATGELFF
TGTGCCAGCAGCTTAGATTTTTTGGCTAGCGGGGCCACCGGGGAGCTGTTTTTT
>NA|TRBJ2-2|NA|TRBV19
CASSIIPGELFF
TGTGCCAGTAGTATAATCCCCGGGGAGCTGTTTTTT
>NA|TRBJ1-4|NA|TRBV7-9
CASSPLSGEKLFF
TGTGCCAGCTCCCCGCTGTCGGGTGAAAAACTGTTTTTT
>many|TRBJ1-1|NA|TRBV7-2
CASSLVWMNTEAFF
TGTGCCAGCAGCTTAGTCTGGATGAACACTGAAGCTTTCTTT
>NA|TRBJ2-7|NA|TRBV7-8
CASKPRDNSYEQYF
TGTGCCAGCAAACCCAGGGACAACTCCTACGAGCAGTACTTC
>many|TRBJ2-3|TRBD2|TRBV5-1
CASSPSTSGGTDTQYF
TGCGCCAGCAGCCCCTCAACTAGCGGGGGCACAGATACGCAGTATTTT
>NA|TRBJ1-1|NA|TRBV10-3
CAISASTGASEAFF
TGTGCCATCAGTGCATCTACCGGGGCGTCTGAGGCTTTCTTT
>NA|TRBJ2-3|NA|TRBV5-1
CASSLGDVSTDTQYF
TGCGCCAGCAGCTTGGGGGACGTTAGCACAGATACGCAGTATTTT
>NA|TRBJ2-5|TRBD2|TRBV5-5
CASSFASGETQYF
TGTGCCAGCAGCTTTGCTAGCGGAGAGACCCAGTACTTC
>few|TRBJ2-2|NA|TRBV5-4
CASSFGPGDTGELFF
TGTGCCAGCAGCTTTGGGCCAGGCGACACCGGGGAGCTGTTTTTT